Below, 23 T cell receptor beta chains from the same sample are listed, as sequenced in a study of T-cell memory formation after mild COVID-19. MiXCR was run by TCRdb on the 5' RACE reads, yielding one entry per CDR3 protein. The data show around 200,000 distinct CDR3 sequences, about 20% seen once. Specimen: PBMCs or a T cell subset sorted from them (not recorded which). Receptors were obtained from an adult woman who had mild COVID-19 (a few samples of this study predate the infection). Cell type and time point are not known.

This chain links TRBV4-1 with TRBJ1-3; D may be TRBD1 (5 bases). The CDR3 extends over 15 amino acids. Trimming stripped 0 bases from V and 2 bases from J, with 8 bases between. Germline V lookup: CDR1 MGHRA, CDR2 YSYEKL. The CDR3 DNA is TGCGCCAGCAGCCAAGATAGCAGGGCTGGAAACACCATATATTTT. The encoded protein is CASSQDSRAGNTIYF.

This clonotype was detected only a few times. The chain has TRBV5-5 and TRBJ2-6; perhaps TRBD1 as D (5 bases). Germline CDR1 is SGHKS and CDR2 is YYEKEE (reference sequence). There are 16 residues in the CDR3. Deletions cut 0 bases from V and 4 bases from J, with 11 bases between. CDR3 nucleotides: TGTGCCAGCAGCTTGGGTCAAGGGGTCGGGGCCAACGTCCTGACTTTC. This translates into CASSLGQGVGANVLTF.

The chain carries TRBV12-3 or TRBV12-4 and TRBJ2-3; D call uncertain. CDR3 size: 14 residues. V shed 3 bases and J shed 6 bases, with 13 bases lying between them. CDR3 coding DNA: TGTGCCAGCAGTTTTTTTACTGTAGGGGATACGCAGTATTTT. It yields the protein CASSFFTVGDTQYF.

A few counts support this clonotype. CDR3 bases: TGTGCCAGCCGTCCGATCCAAGAGACCCAGTACTTC. The encoded protein is CASRPIQETQYF. V and J are TRBV7-9 and TRBJ2-5; D unclear. This CDR3 region has 12 residues. V dropped 8 bases and J dropped 1 base, with 8 bases sitting between them. CDR1 is SEHNR, CDR2 FQNEAQ, per germline (reference sequence).

The chain combines TRBV7-2 with TRBJ2-7, with D perhaps given as TRBD1 or TRBD2 (5 bases each). Germline CDR1 is SGHTA and CDR2 is FQGNSA. V dropped 5 bases and J dropped 4 bases, with 21 bases sitting between them. The CDR3 is 16 residues long. The CDR3 protein is CASSREGRGGLYEQYF. The CDR3 DNA follows: TGTGCCAGCAGCCGAGAGGGAAGGGGTGGTCTTTACGAGCAGTACTTC.

The CDR3 coding sequence is TGTGCCAGCAGCCCCCAGCAAGAGACCCAGTACTTC. Translated, it gives CASSPQQETQYF. V usage is TRBV5-4 and J usage is TRBJ2-5, with unresolved D. The CDR3 is 12 residues long. The ends were cut back, 4 bases at V and 2 bases at J, with 6 bases in the middle. Germline CDR1 SGHNT, CDR2 YYREEE (reference sequence).

This chain uses TRBV7-6 with TRBJ1-4; D gene unclear. From germline, CDR1 is SGHVS and CDR2 FNYEAQ. V was trimmed by 2 bases and J by 4 bases, leaving 14 bases between them. The CDR3 consists of 16 residues. CDR3 loop: CASSLTPPGRNEKLFF. The CDR3 nucleotides are TGTGCCAGCAGCTTAACCCCCCCGGGTCGTAATGAAAAACTGTTTTTT.

The rearrangement links TRBV9 to TRBJ2-3, with 7 bases matching TRBD2. Germline V gene data show CDR1 as SGDLS and CDR2 as YYNGEE. J lost 4 bases, V lost 0 bases, and 8 bases had no gene match. The CDR3 consists of 16 residues. Written as DNA, the CDR3 is TGTGCCAGCAGCGTAGAAGGGTATGCGGGGGCAGATACGCAGTATTTT. It is translated as CASSVEGYAGADTQYF.

This clonotype was detected only a few times. The V gene is TRBV4-1, the J gene TRBJ2-7; a weak D match, TRBD1 (5 bases). V gave up 0 bases and J gave up 3 bases, with 12 bases separating them. This CDR3 has 15 residues. Germline CDR1 MGHRA, CDR2 YSYEKL. This CDR3 is CASSQDLQVDYEQYF. Here the CDR3 DNA reads TGCGCCAGCAGCCAAGATCTACAGGTAGACTACGAGCAGTACTTC.

This clonotype appeared a few times. The chain has TRBV11-2 and TRBJ2-7; 7 positions match TRBD1. Trimming cost V 4 bases and J 4 bases; bases outside gene matches: 4. In germline, CDR1 is SGHAT, CDR2 FQNNGV. The CDR3 has 13 residues. Here the CDR3 reads CASSSTGFYEQYF. CDR3 DNA sequence: TGTGCCAGCAGCTCGACAGGGTTTTACGAGCAGTACTTC.

The V and J genes are TRBV7-8 and TRBJ2-2; D not certain. This CDR3 contains 10 residues. CDR1 and CDR2 (germline): SGHVS, FQNEAQ. Deletions cut 8 bases from V and 5 bases from J, with 3 bases between. CDR3 sequence (DNA): TGTGCCAGCGCAACCGGGGAGCTGTTTTTT. Translated, it gives CASATGELFF. The full variable domain, completed using reference TRBV7-8 and TRBJ2-2, is GAGVSQSPRYKVAKRGQDVALRCDPISGHVSLFWYQQALGQGPEFLTYFQNEAQLDKSGLPSDRFFAERPEGSVSTLKIQRTQQEDSAVYLCASATGELFFGEGSRLTVL.

This chain links TRBV4-1 with TRBJ1-1, with 8 bases identical to TRBD1. The germline gives CDR1 MGHRA, CDR2 YSYEKL. The CDR3 has 14 amino acids. V shed 5 bases and J 7 bases; nucleotides not matched to a gene: 9. CDR3 region: CASSFSGGVGEAFF. CDR3 bases: TGCGCCAGCAGCTTCTCAGGGGGCGTCGGTGAAGCTTTCTTT.

This chain connects TRBV27 to TRBJ2-2; D remains unclear. The CDR3 spans 12 residues. Trimming cost V 5 bases and J 5 bases, with 6 bases left between them. Germline assignment: CDR1 MNHEY and CDR2 SMNVEV (reference sequence). This CDR3 is CASSGMTGELFF. The DNA of the CDR3 is TGTGCCAGCAGTGGGATGACCGGGGAGCTGTTTTTT.

The chain employs TRBV4-1 and TRBJ2-7, with D perhaps TRBD1 or TRBD2 (5 bases each). The CDR3 extends over 13 amino acids. CDR1 and CDR2 from the germline V gene are MGHRA and YSYEKL. The V end lost 4 bases, the J end lost 3 bases, and 10 bases lay between the germline ends. CDR3 amino acids: CASSLWDGYEQYF. In DNA, the CDR3 is TGCGCCAGCAGCCTTTGGGACGGCTACGAGCAGTACTTC.

The chain recombines TRBV7-2 with TRBJ2-7, with D perhaps matching TRBD1 (5 bases). This CDR3 spans 13 amino acids. Germline CDR1 is SGHTA and CDR2 is FQGNSA. The V gene lost 2 bases and the J gene lost 6 bases, with 11 bases spanning the gap. CDR3 amino acids: CASSLQGLSEQYF. The CDR3 DNA reads TGTGCCAGCAGCTTACAGGGTCTCAGCGAGCAGTACTTC.

The chain is built from TRBV4-1 and TRBJ1-1; TRBD1 matches 9 bases. J lost 5 bases, V lost 3 bases, and 7 bases had no gene match. Germline V CDR1 and CDR2: MGHRA, YSYEKL. The CDR3 spans 15 residues. The CDR3 protein is CASSHRTGGTTEAFF. The CDR3 nucleotides read TGCGCCAGCAGCCACAGAACAGGGGGCACGACTGAAGCTTTCTTT.

This sequence joins TRBV7-9 and TRBJ2-1; TRBD1 matches at 9 bases. The CDR3 is 15 residues long. Per the germline V gene, CDR1 is SEHNR and CDR2 is FQNEAQ (reference sequence). After removal of 1 base from V and 6 bases from J, the junction contained 4 bases not matched to a gene. The CDR3 nucleotides are TGTGCCAGCAGCTTAGTTGGGACAGGGCCCAATGAGCAGTTCTTC. Protein product: CASSLVGTGPNEQFF.

This clonotype was seen a few times. The chain employs TRBV4-1 and TRBJ2-7; D call uncertain. V lost 1 base and J lost 0, with 13 bases in between. The V gene's germline CDR1 is MGHRA and CDR2 YSYEKL. There are 16 residues in the CDR3. In DNA, the CDR3 is TGCGCCAGCAGCCAAGGAGTGGCGGATAGCTCCTACGAGCAGTACTTC. Its translation is CASSQGVADSSYEQYF.

The V gene is TRBV2, the J gene TRBJ2-1; 7 nucleotides match TRBD1. The ends lost 7 bases at V and 7 bases at J; junction bases unmatched: 13. Germline V CDR1 and CDR2: SNHLY, FYNNEI. This CDR3 contains 15 residues. The CDR3 spells CASNRQGEGKNEQFF. The CDR3 DNA sequence: TGTGCCAGCAACCGACAGGGTGAGGGTAAAAATGAGCAGTTCTTC.

This clonotype occurred a few times. The chain has TRBV7-9 and TRBJ2-7; the D gene could be TRBD1 or TRBD2 (5 bases each). This CDR3 contains 13 residues. Trimming took 4 bases from V and 5 from J, leaving 12 bases between them. The V gene's germline CDR1 is SEHNR and CDR2 FQNEAQ (reference sequence). CDR3 sequence reads: CASSSGSSHEQYF. The CDR3 region has the DNA TGTGCCAGCAGCTCAGGGAGTTCGCACGAGCAGTACTTC.

At least ten counts were recorded for this clonotype. V and J are TRBV5-1 and TRBJ2-3, with a weak D call TRBD2 (6 bases). Trimming shortened V by 5 bases and J by 2 bases, and 15 bases separated the two germline ends. The germline V gene has CDR1 SGHRS and CDR2 YFSETQ. This CDR3 is 15 amino acids long. The CDR3 nucleotides are TGCGCCAGCAGTTTTTCGGAGGGGCCCACAGATACGCAGTATTTT. Translated: CASSFSEGPTDTQYF.

This clonotype was detected a few times. The gene calls are TRBV5-1 and TRBJ1-2; D remains ambiguous. V was clipped by 0 bases and J by 7 bases, with 13 bases between them. The germline CDR1 and CDR2 sequences are SGHRS and YFSETQ. The CDR3 is 14 residues long. The CDR3 sequence is CASSLGTGFGGYTF. The CDR3 region has the DNA TGCGCCAGCAGCTTGGGTACGGGATTCGGTGGCTACACCTTC. Full variable domain (missing parts from reference TRBV5-1 and TRBJ1-2): KAGVTQTPRYLIKTRGQQVTLSCSPISGHRSVSWYQQTPGQGLQFLFEYFSETQRNKGNFPGRFSGRQFSNSRSEMNVSTLELGDSALYLCASSLGTGFGGYTFGSGTRLTVV.

This chain links TRBV2 with TRBJ1-2; D is unresolved. Deletions cut 8 bases from V and 4 bases from J, with 8 bases between. From germline, CDR1 is SNHLY and CDR2 FYNNEI. CDR3 length equals 11 residues. The CDR3 region is CASVKGYGYTF. For the CDR3, the DNA is TGTGCCAGCGTAAAGGGCTATGGCTACACCTTC.